This TCR beta chain was identified in a study of cytomegalovirus exposure and HLA in healthy donors. Study results and caveats: Researchers reported that a few CMV-associated chains were confirmed in vitro as CMV antigen-specific. Investigators reported over 150 TCR beta chains as tied to cytomegalovirus. The tendency of first-cohort TCR clusters to co-occur in the 120 or so validation repertoires emerged from a later analysis.

Libraries were prepared by immunoSEQ multiplex PCR; TCRdb keeps only in-frame clonotypes and omits some of them. Of around 140,000 clones listed, about 94% were seen once; the top ten hold approximately 1.8%. Concerning this clone: Its target is not known.

CDR3 length: 17 amino acids. Germline V CDR1 and CDR2: SGHVS, FQNEAQ. V lost 5 bases and J lost 6; bases outside the gene matches: 13. The donors belonged to the roughly 130-subject validation cohort, separate from the roughly 700-subject first cohort. This TCR was sampled from a man between 18 and 29 years old in good health and CMV-seropositive. The material sequenced was PBMCs. The genes are TRBV7-8 and TRBJ2-2; TRBD1 aligns across 9 bases. The CDR3 loop reads CASSIFGQGTYPGELFF. The CDR3 DNA reads as TGTGCCAGCAGCATATTCGGACAGGGGACTTATCCCGGGGAGCTGTTTTTT.